Listed below are T cell receptor beta chains from one sample, sequenced in a study of response to subunit inactivated influenza vaccine. TCRdb processed the RT-PCR reads anew with MiXCR; each CDR3 protein has one entry. The data show about 190,000 distinct CDR3 sequences, approximately 15% seen once. The specimen comprised CD8+ T cells sorted from PBMCs, sampled around 5 days after vaccination. The receptors come from a man aged 50-60 years who received an inactivated influenza vaccine. The CDR3 runs from the conserved cysteine through the conserved F or W. Fields, in order: J gene, V gene, clone size, D gene, CDR3 DNA, CDR3 protein. The D gene is left open where the match is weak. Expanded clones are given a class, and other clones once, few, many or no size at all.

>TRBJ2-1|TRBV14|few|NA
TGTGCCAGCAGCCAATTTCCCGAGGGAGTCGACAATGAGCAGTTCTTC
CASSQFPEGVDNEQFF
>TRBJ1-2|TRBV29-1|few|NA
TGCAGCGTTGAAGAACCAGGGTACTATGGCTACACCTTC
CSVEEPGYYGYTF
>TRBJ2-3|TRBV10-3|many|TRBD2
TGTGCCATCAGCGGGACTAGCGGGATTGGGGGCACAGATACGCAGTATTTT
CAISGTSGIGGTDTQYF
>TRBJ2-7|TRBV9|few|NA
TGTGCCAGCAGCGTAGGATGGGGGTTCTCCTACGAGCAGTACTTC
CASSVGWGFSYEQYF
>TRBJ2-1|TRBV12-3/TRBV12-4|few|NA
TGTGCCAGCAGTTTAAGCCTAAGACCATACAATGAGCAGTTCTTC
CASSLSLRPYNEQFF
>TRBJ2-2|TRBV4-3|few|TRBD2
TGCGCCAGCAGCCACAATAGCGGGGGCGGGACCGGGGAGCTGTTTTTT
CASSHNSGGGTGELFF
>TRBJ2-2|TRBV6-5|NA|TRBD1
TGTGCCAGCAGCTATACAGGGGCCGGGGAGCTGTTTTTT
CASSYTGAGELFF
>TRBJ2-3|TRBV7-8|NA|TRBD2
TGTGCCAGCAGCCTCGGACTAGCGGGAGAGCGGACAGATACGCAGTATTTT
CASSLGLAGERTDTQYF
>TRBJ2-1|TRBV3-1|few|TRBD2
TGTGCCAGCAGCCCGGGGGGGACTAGCGGGATAGATGAGCAGTTCTTC
CASSPGGTSGIDEQFF
>TRBJ2-7|TRBV15|NA|NA
TGTGCCACCAGCAGAGGGACTTTAAATAGGTACGAGCAGTACTTC
CATSRGTLNRYEQYF
>TRBJ2-2|TRBV12-3/TRBV12-4|NA|NA
TGTGCCAGCAGTTTTTGGGGGGTGACCGGGGAGCTGTTTTTT
CASSFWGVTGELFF
>TRBJ2-4|TRBV14|NA|TRBD1
TGTGCCAGCAGCCTCGGACAGGGGGACATGGCCAAAAACATTCAGTACTTC
CASSLGQGDMAKNIQYF
>TRBJ1-1|TRBV3-1|many|NA
TGTGCCAGCAGCCAAGATGCGGGTAACACTGAAGCTTTCTTT
CASSQDAGNTEAFF
>TRBJ2-7|TRBV4-2|few|TRBD2
TGTGCCAGCAGCCAAGAAAGCGGGGGCGTAGAGCAGTACTTC
CASSQESGGVEQYF
>TRBJ2-3|TRBV30|NA|TRBD1
TGTGCCTGGAGTTTCACTATGACAGGGACGGATACGCAGTATTTT
CAWSFTMTGTDTQYF
>TRBJ2-7|TRBV14|few|TRBD2
TGTGCCAGCAGCCCCGGGACTAGCGGCCTCTACGAGCAGTACTTC
CASSPGTSGLYEQYF
>TRBJ2-1|TRBV5-6|few|TRBD2
TGTGCCAGCAGCCCGGGACTAGCGGTCAATGAGCAGTTCTTC
CASSPGLAVNEQFF
>TRBJ2-3|TRBV4-1|NA|NA
TGCGCCAGCAGCCAAGGCCAGGGCTGGGGCACAGATACGCAGTATTTT
CASSQGQGWGTDTQYF
>TRBJ2-2|TRBV7-9|NA|NA
TGTGCCAGCAGCTACAGGGCCGGGGAGCTGTTTTTT
CASSYRAGELFF
>TRBJ2-3|TRBV6-2/TRBV6-3|few|NA
TGTGCCAGCCTCGAAGCGGATCCGCCAGATACGCAGTATTTT
CASLEADPPDTQYF
>TRBJ1-2|TRBV20-1|few|NA
TGCAGTGCGATTACCGGGACGGTCTATGGCTACACCTTC
CSAITGTVYGYTF
>TRBJ1-1|TRBV4-1|NA|NA
TGCGCCAGCAGCCACAGAGGGAGTGAAGCTTTCTTT
CASSHRGSEAFF
>TRBJ2-3|TRBV30|few|TRBD2
TGTGCCTGGAGCTACTCGGCTAGCGGGATTATAGATACGCAGTATTTT
CAWSYSASGIIDTQYF
>TRBJ2-4|TRBV5-1|few|TRBD1
TGCGCCAGCAGCCCGACAGGGGGCCTAGCCAAAAACATTCAGTACTTC
CASSPTGGLAKNIQYF
>TRBJ1-3|TRBV12-3/TRBV12-4|many|TRBD1
TGTGCCAGCAGTTTAGCGCTGGAGGACAGGGGAGGAAACACCATATATTTT
CASSLALEDRGGNTIYF
>TRBJ1-1|TRBV6-5|many|NA
TGTGCCAGCAGTTACTCGAATTTGGGGCCTGAAGCTTTCTTT
CASSYSNLGPEAFF
>TRBJ2-7|TRBV27|many|NA
TGTGCCAGCAGTTTATTGTTTGGGACCGCCGCGAGGGAGCAGTACTTC
CASSLLFGTAAREQYF
>TRBJ2-1|TRBV6-5|few|TRBD2
TGTGCCAGCAGTTACGCCGGGGGGGGAGATGAGCAGTTCTTC
CASSYAGGGDEQFF
>TRBJ2-1|TRBV7-9|many|TRBD1
TGTGCCAGCAGCTCCCCCACGACAGGGGACTACAATGAGCAGTTCTTC
CASSSPTTGDYNEQFF
>TRBJ1-4|TRBV3-1|NA|TRBD1
TGTGCCAGCAGGCGCGCGACAGGGGTTAATGAAAAACTGTTTTTT
CASRRATGVNEKLFF
>TRBJ2-7|TRBV30|NA|TRBD2
TGTGCCTGGAGTACAGGGCGGGGGGTTTCCTACGAGCAGTACTTC
CAWSTGRGVSYEQYF
>TRBJ1-3|TRBV5-1|many|NA
TGCGCCAGCAGCTTGGGCGCGACAGGAACTGGAAACACCATATATTTT
CASSLGATGTGNTIYF
>TRBJ2-7|TRBV7-9|many|TRBD1
TGTGCCAGCAGCTTAGCAAGGGGGCGTCTCGAGCAGTACTTC
CASSLARGRLEQYF
>TRBJ1-2|TRBV11-2|NA|NA
TGTGCCAGCAGCGGACCGGGATCGGGGGGACCTATTGACTATGGCTACACCTTC
CASSGPGSGGPIDYGYTF
>TRBJ2-1|TRBV6-4|NA|NA
TGTGCCTGCAGTGCTGACAGCTACAATGAGCAGTTCTTC
CACSADSYNEQFF
>TRBJ2-7|TRBV6-2/TRBV6-3|few|NA
TGTGCCAGCAGTTTTCTACTCTACGAGCAGTACTTC
CASSFLLYEQYF
>TRBJ2-1|TRBV7-2|NA|TRBD2
TGTGCCAGCAGCAATAGCGGGAGAGCCTACAATGAGCAGTTCTTC
CASSNSGRAYNEQFF
>TRBJ2-3|TRBV30|NA|NA
TGTGCCTGGAGGGGGGAGGTTATCACAGATACGCAGTATTTT
CAWRGEVITDTQYF
>TRBJ1-1|TRBV5-1|few|NA
TGCGCCAGCAGCGTATTACAACAGGTTACGAACACTGAAGCTTTCTTT
CASSVLQQVTNTEAFF
>TRBJ2-7|TRBV29-1|many|NA
TGCAGCGTTGAAAGGCGGCAGGGGACCTACGAGCAGTACTTC
CSVERRQGTYEQYF
>TRBJ2-4|TRBV12-3/TRBV12-4|NA|TRBD2
TGTGCCAGCAGTTTAAGCGGGGGGAACAAAAACATTCAGTACTTC
CASSLSGGNKNIQYF
>TRBJ1-4|TRBV7-6|NA|NA
TGTGCCAGCAGCGTAGGAGGGGACGGGGTTGAAAAACTGTTTTTT
CASSVGGDGVEKLFF
>TRBJ2-7|TRBV2|NA|TRBD2
TGTGCCAGCAGTGAATCGGGACTAGGTGGCTCCTACGAGCAGTACTTC
CASSESGLGGSYEQYF
>TRBJ2-1|TRBV20-1|few|TRBD2
TGCAGTGCGAAGAGGGGACTAGCGTGGAATGAGCAGTTCTTC
CSAKRGLAWNEQFF
>TRBJ1-5|TRBV4-3|many|NA
TGCGCCAGCAGCCAAGATTCCCACACCAGCAATCAGCCCCAGCATTTT
CASSQDSHTSNQPQHF